Shown below are 22 T cell receptor beta chains from a single sample sequenced in a study of cytomegalovirus exposure and HLA in healthy donors. 13 Jbeta primers and 60 Vbeta primers were used for the PCR. TCRdb's table, derived via immunoSEQ multiplex PCR, lists solely in-frame clones and lacks some. The data hold about 200,000 clones, with about 88% observed a single time. Material for sequencing was PBMCs. The receptors were gathered from a woman in her 30s in good health and CMV-seronegative.

V is TRBV6-5 and J is TRBJ2-4; 7 bases match TRBD2. This CDR3 spans 16 amino acids. V lost 0 bases and J lost 2; bases outside the gene matches: 4. Germline CDR1 reads MNHEY; CDR2 reads SVGAGI. As DNA, the CDR3 is TGTGCCAGCAGTTACTCACTAGCGAGTTCCAAAAACATTCAGTACTTC. Amino acids: CASSYSLASSKNIQYF.

CDR3 sequence (DNA): TGTGCCAGTAGTAGGTCAGGGGAGCAGTACTTC. It specifies CASSRSGEQYF. The rearrangement joins TRBV19 to TRBJ2-7; D possibly corresponds to TRBD1 (5 bases). The CDR3 consists of 11 residues. Germline assignment: CDR1 LNHDA and CDR2 SQIVND (reference sequence). The ends were cut back, 4 bases at V and 7 bases at J, with 8 bases in the middle.

CDR3 DNA: TGTGCCAGCAGGAGGACAGCCTCTGGGGCCAACGTCCTGACTTTC. This translates into CASRRTASGANVLTF. The J gene is TRBJ2-6, the V gene TRBV27; tentatively, D is TRBD1 (6 bases). The CDR3 has 15 residues. The ends were cut back, 6 bases at V and 0 bases at J, with 9 bases in the middle. The V gene's germline CDR1 is MNHEY and CDR2 SMNVEV (reference sequence).

The chain has TRBV2 and TRBJ1-5, with D unclear. The CDR3 spans 12 residues. Germline V gene lookup returns CDR1 SNHLY and CDR2 FYNNEI. V was trimmed by 6 bases and J by 3 bases, leaving 6 bases between them. The CDR3 nucleotides read TGTGCCAGCAGCAGGAACAATCAGCCCCAGCATTTT. Translated, it gives CASSRNNQPQHF.

V gene TRBV7-3 combines with J gene TRBJ2-3; maybe TRBD1 (6 bases). CDR1 and CDR2 from the germline V gene are SGHTA and FQGTGA. CDR3 length: 13 amino acids. Trimming took 1 base from V and 6 from J, leaving 8 bases between them. CDR3 loop: CASSLSRGDTQYF. CDR3 DNA sequence: TGTGCCAGCAGCTTAAGTAGGGGGGATACGCAGTATTTT.

V and J are TRBV28 and TRBJ2-7, with 10 bases lining up with TRBD2. With 7 bases clipped from V and 3 bases from J, the junction kept 12 bases outside the gene matches. Germline CDR1 MDHEN, CDR2 SYDVKM. The CDR3 is made up of 16 amino acids. CDR3 amino acids: CASTLGASGRGYEQYF. As DNA, the CDR3 is TGTGCCAGCACCCTCGGAGCTAGCGGGAGAGGCTACGAGCAGTACTTC.

On this clone itself: The sample has other DNA sequences that encode this CDR3 too. This chain links TRBV9 with TRBJ2-1; perhaps TRBD2 as D (6 bases). In germline, CDR1 is SGDLS, CDR2 YYNGEE. The CDR3 length is 14 residues. V dropped 2 bases and J dropped 6 bases, with 12 bases sitting between them. The CDR3 region has the DNA TGTGCCAGCAGCGTTCCCGGGGGTCGCAATGAGCAGTTCTTC. As protein: CASSVPGGRNEQFF.

The rearrangement links TRBV4-1 to TRBJ1-6, with 7 bases aligning to TRBD1. Germline CDR1 MGHRA, CDR2 YSYEKL. The length of the CDR3 is 15 residues. V lost 2 bases, J lost 7 bases, and 5 bases stayed unmatched. CDR3: CASSQPDRDNSPLHF. DNA for the CDR3: TGCGCCAGCAGCCAACCAGACAGGGACAATTCACCCCTCCACTTT.

The chain is built from TRBV29-1 and TRBJ1-1; D is undetermined. The CDR3 covers 13 residues. Looked up from germline, CDR1 is SQVTM and CDR2 is ANQGSEA. V dropped 2 bases and J dropped 2 bases, with 9 bases sitting between them. In DNA, the CDR3 is TGCAGCGTTGAACGCAGGCTTAACACTGAAGCTTTCTTT. Amino acid sequence: CSVERRLNTEAFF.

This clone was seen only once. The chain combines TRBV4-2 with TRBJ2-2; 7 bases align to TRBD2. There are 16 residues in the CDR3. The V and J ends lost 3 bases and 3 bases, in that order; junction bases with no gene match: 7. The germline V gene encodes CDR1 LGHNA and CDR2 YNFKEQ. DNA of the CDR3: TGTGCCAGCAGCCAGGCCCCGGCGGGGGACACCGGGGAGCTGTTTTTT. This gives the protein CASSQAPAGDTGELFF.

This rearrangement joins TRBV28 to TRBJ1-2, with D uncertain. V gave up 8 bases and J gave up 0 bases, with 13 bases separating them. Germline lookup yields CDR1 MDHEN and CDR2 SYDVKM. This CDR3 is 14 amino acids long. The CDR3 here is CASQLRGSNYGYTF. DNA of the CDR3: TGTGCCAGCCAACTGCGAGGGTCTAACTATGGCTACACCTTC.

In its sample, this clone was seen once. J is TRBJ2-5 and V is TRBV30, with D possibly TRBD2 on 7 matching bases. Deletions cut 5 bases from V and 4 bases from J, with 20 bases between. This CDR3 has 15 residues. Per the germline V gene, CDR1 is GTSNPN and CDR2 is SVGIG (reference sequence). This CDR3 is CAWERGTGGGETQYF. The CDR3 coding sequence is TGTGCCTGGGAAAGAGGGACGGGGGGCGGAGAGACCCAGTACTTC.

This sequence joins TRBV7-8 and TRBJ2-3; 10 bases line up with TRBD1. In germline, CDR1 is SGHVS, CDR2 FQNEAQ. The CDR3 consists of 15 residues. The ends lost 5 bases at V and 3 bases at J; junction bases unmatched: 5. CDR3 DNA sequence: TGTGCCAGCAGCCCTAGGACAGGGGGGACAGATACGCAGTATTTT. Its translation: CASSPRTGGTDTQYF.

The chain uses TRBV18 and TRBJ2-3; D not certain. With 2 bases removed from V and 0 bases from J, the gap between germline ends came to 6 bases. This CDR3 has 14 amino acids. The germline gives CDR1 KGHSH, CDR2 LQKENI. The CDR3: CASSPNLSTDTQYF. As DNA, the CDR3 is TGTGCCAGCTCACCAAATCTTAGCACAGATACGCAGTATTTT.

V gene TRBV5-1 combines with J gene TRBJ2-7; TRBD2 agrees at 11 bases. Germline lookup yields CDR1 SGHRS and CDR2 YFSETQ. The V and J ends lost 2 bases and 0 bases, in that order; junction bases with no gene match: 7. The CDR3 has 17 residues. CDR3 loop: CASSFTSGGPSSYEQYF. The CDR3 coding sequence is TGCGCCAGCAGCTTTACTAGCGGGGGTCCGAGCTCCTACGAGCAGTACTTC.

This clone has a single count. The DNA for the CDR3 is TGCGCCAGCAGCACCAGCTCGGGGGTAATTTACGAGCAGTACTTC. Translating gives CASSTSSGVIYEQYF. The chain uses TRBV5-1 and TRBJ2-7, with a tentative D call TRBD2 (6 bases). Trimming took off 4 bases at V and 4 bases at J, with 18 bases between the two ends. The CDR3 consists of 15 residues. In germline, CDR1 is SGHRS, CDR2 YFSETQ.

The rearrangement links TRBV14 to TRBJ1-4; D is perhaps TRBD1 (5 bases). The germline gives CDR1 SGHDN, CDR2 FVKESK. With 6 bases removed from V and 4 bases from J, the gap between germline ends came to 12 bases. The CDR3 is 14 amino acids. Written as DNA, the CDR3 is TGTGCCAGCAGTTTGGTCGGGGGTAATGAAAAACTGTTTTTT. Translation gives CASSLVGGNEKLFF.

This clone was seen more than once but under ten times. This chain joins TRBV6-5 and TRBJ1-4; maybe TRBD1 (5 bases). Germline V gene lookup returns CDR1 MNHEY and CDR2 SVGAGI. V shed 5 bases and J shed 7 bases, with 14 bases lying between them. CDR3 size: 14 residues. CDR3 protein: CASSPRVGSEKLFF. In nucleotides, the CDR3 is TGTGCCAGCAGTCCCAGGGTGGGAAGTGAAAAACTGTTTTTT.

The V gene is TRBV6-6, the J gene TRBJ2-1, with a possible D match to TRBD1 (6 bases). Between the trimmed V and J ends, which lost 6 bases and 9 bases, there was a span of 12 bases. The CDR3 length is 12 residues. Germline loops: CDR1 MNHNY, CDR2 SVGAGI (reference sequence). CDR3 sequence (DNA): TGTGCCAGCAGGGCCAGGGGAAGTGAGCAGTTCTTC. Protein sequence: CASRARGSEQFF.

V is TRBV28 and J is TRBJ1-2, with D perhaps matching TRBD1 (6 bases). V was trimmed by 5 bases and J by 7 bases, leaving 20 bases between them. The germline V gene has CDR1 MDHEN and CDR2 SYDVKM. This CDR3 spans 15 amino acids. CDR3 in amino acids: CASSPPYGGQGGYTF. DNA for the CDR3: TGTGCCAGCAGTCCCCCGTACGGGGGGCAGGGTGGCTACACCTTC.

V usage is TRBV6-1 and J usage is TRBJ2-7; 10 bases fit TRBD1. V lost 7 bases and J lost 3; bases outside the gene matches: 6. The CDR3 is 14 amino acids. The germline CDR1 and CDR2 sequences are MNHNS and SASEGT. CDR3 nucleotides: TGTGCCAGCATCCGTGGGACAGGGGTCTACGAGCAGTACTTC. Translating it yields CASIRGTGVYEQYF.

This chain links TRBV27 with TRBJ2-7, with a tentative D call TRBD2 (6 bases). V lost 3 bases and J lost 6, with 6 bases in between. The CDR3 contains 11 residues. CDR1 MNHEY and CDR2 SMNVEV come from the germline V gene (reference sequence). This CDR3 reads CASSLGGEQYF. The CDR3 region has the DNA TGTGCCAGCAGTTTGGGGGGCGAGCAGTACTTC.